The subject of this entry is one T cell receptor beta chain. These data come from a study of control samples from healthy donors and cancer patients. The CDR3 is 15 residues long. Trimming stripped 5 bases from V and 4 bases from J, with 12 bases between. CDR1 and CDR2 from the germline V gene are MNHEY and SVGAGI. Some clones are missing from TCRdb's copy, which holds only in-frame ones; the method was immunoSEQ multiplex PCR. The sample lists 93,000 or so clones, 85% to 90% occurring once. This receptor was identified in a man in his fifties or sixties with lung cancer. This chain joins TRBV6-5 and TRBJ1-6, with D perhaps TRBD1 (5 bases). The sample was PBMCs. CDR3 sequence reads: CASSPLGEYNSPLHF. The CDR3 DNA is TGTGCCAGCAGTCCCCTGGGGGAGTATAATTCACCCCTCCACTTT.